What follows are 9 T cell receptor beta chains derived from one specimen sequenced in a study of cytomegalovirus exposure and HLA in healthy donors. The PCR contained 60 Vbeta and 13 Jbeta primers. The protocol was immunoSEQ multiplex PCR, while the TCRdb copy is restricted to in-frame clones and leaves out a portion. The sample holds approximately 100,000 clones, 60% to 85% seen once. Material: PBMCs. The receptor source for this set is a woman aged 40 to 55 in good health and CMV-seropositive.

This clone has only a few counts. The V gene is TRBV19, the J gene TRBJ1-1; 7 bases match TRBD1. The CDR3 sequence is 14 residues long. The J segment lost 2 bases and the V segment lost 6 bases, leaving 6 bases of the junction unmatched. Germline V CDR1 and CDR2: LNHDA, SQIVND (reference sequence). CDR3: CASRSRDSNTEAFF. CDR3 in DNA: TGTGCCAGTAGGTCCCGGGACAGTAACACTGAAGCTTTCTTT.

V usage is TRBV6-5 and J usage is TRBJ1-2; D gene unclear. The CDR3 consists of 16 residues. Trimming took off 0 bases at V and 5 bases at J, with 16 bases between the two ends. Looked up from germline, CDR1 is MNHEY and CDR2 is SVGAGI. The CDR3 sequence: CASSYSRSAELYGYTF. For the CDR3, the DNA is TGTGCCAGCAGTTACTCGAGGTCAGCAGAGTTGTATGGCTACACCTTC.

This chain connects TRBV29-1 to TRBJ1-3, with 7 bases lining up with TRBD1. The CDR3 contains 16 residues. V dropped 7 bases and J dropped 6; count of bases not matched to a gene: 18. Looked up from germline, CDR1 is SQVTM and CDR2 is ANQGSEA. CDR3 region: CSAEAWDSPLSNTIYF. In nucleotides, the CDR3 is TGCAGCGCCGAAGCCTGGGACAGCCCTCTCTCAAACACCATATATTTT.

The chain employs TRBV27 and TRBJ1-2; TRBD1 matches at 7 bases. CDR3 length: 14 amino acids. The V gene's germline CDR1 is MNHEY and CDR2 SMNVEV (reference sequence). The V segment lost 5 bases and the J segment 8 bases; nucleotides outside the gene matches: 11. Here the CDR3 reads CASSTTRGRRGYTF. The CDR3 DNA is TGTGCCAGCAGTACCACTAGGGGGCGAAGGGGCTACACCTTC.

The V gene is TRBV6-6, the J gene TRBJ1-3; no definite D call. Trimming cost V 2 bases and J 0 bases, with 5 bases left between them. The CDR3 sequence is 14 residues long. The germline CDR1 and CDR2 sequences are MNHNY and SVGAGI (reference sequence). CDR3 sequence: CASSYRDSGNTIYF. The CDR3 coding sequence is TGTGCCAGCAGTTACCGGGACTCTGGAAACACCATATATTTT.

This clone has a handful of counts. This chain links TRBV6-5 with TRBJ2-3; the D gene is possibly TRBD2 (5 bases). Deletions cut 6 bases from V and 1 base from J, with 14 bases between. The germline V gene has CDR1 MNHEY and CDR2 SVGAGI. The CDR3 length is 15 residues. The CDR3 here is CASRKEARGTDTQYF. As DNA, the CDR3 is TGTGCCAGCAGGAAGGAGGCGCGGGGCACAGATACGCAGTATTTT.

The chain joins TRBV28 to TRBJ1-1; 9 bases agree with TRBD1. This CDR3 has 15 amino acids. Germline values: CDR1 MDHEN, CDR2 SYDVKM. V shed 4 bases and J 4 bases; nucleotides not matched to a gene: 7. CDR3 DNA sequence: TGTGCCAGCAGTTCACAGGGGGCCGAGGGCACTGAAGCTTTCTTT. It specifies CASSSQGAEGTEAFF. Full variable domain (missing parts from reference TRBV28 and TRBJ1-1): DVKVTQSSRYLVKRTGEKVFLECVQDMDHENMFWYRQDPGLGLRLIYFSYDVKMKEKGDIPEGYSVSREKKERFSLILESASTNQTSMYLCASSSQGAEGTEAFFGQGTRLTVV.

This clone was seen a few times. For the CDR3, the DNA is TGTGCCACCAGCAGATTCTACAGGGGACCCTACGAGCAGTACTTC. It codes for CATSRFYRGPYEQYF. The chain joins TRBV15 to TRBJ2-7; TRBD1 agrees at 7 bases. After removal of 2 bases from V and 2 bases from J, the junction contained 6 bases not matched to a gene. Germline loops: CDR1 LNHNV, CDR2 YYDKDF (reference sequence). The CDR3 contains 15 residues.

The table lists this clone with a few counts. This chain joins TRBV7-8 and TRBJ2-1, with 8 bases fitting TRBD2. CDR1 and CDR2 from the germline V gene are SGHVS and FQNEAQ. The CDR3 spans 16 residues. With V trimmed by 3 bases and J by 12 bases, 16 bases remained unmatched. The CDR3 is CASSFSRGGGPVRQFF. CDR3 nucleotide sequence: TGTGCCAGCAGCTTTTCGCGAGGCGGGGGGCCGGTTAGGCAGTTCTTC.